What follows describes a single T cell receptor beta chain. Its specificity is unknown. The CDR3 runs to 15 residues. The germline V gene has CDR1 SGHNT and CDR2 YENEEA. The ends were cut back, 2 bases at V and 4 bases at J, with 14 bases in the middle. TCRdb's copy holds only in-frame clones and misses some; the assay was immunoSEQ multiplex PCR. The table includes about 97,000 clones, around 89% detected once. This specimen belongs to a study of T cell responses to AZD1222 COVID-19 vaccine. Findings of the study overall: Two AZD1222 doses significantly raised spike-specific TCR breadth and depth over controls. Only six people who got AZD1222 tested seropositive at baseline. Possibly, clonal diversity was underestimated; donors were largely white British and included more females. There were vaccine-associated CD4 TCRs across spike, dominant at 160-218 and 743-854.

The chain employs TRBV11-3 and TRBJ1-1; D call uncertain. The material sequenced was peripheral blood, taken on day 0 of AZD1222 vaccination. The sequence was collected from an adult in good health. CDR3 loop: CASSLWGRVITEAFF. The CDR3 DNA follows: TGTGCCAGCAGCTTATGGGGAAGAGTAATCACTGAAGCTTTCTTT. Using reference TRBV11-3 and TRBJ1-1 for the parts outside the CDR3, the full variable domain is EAGVVQSPRYKIIEKKQPVAFWCNPISGHNTLYWYLQNLGQGPELLIRYENEEAVDDSQLPKDRFSAERLKGVDSTLKIQPAELGDSAVYLCASSLWGRVITEAFFGQGTRLTVV.